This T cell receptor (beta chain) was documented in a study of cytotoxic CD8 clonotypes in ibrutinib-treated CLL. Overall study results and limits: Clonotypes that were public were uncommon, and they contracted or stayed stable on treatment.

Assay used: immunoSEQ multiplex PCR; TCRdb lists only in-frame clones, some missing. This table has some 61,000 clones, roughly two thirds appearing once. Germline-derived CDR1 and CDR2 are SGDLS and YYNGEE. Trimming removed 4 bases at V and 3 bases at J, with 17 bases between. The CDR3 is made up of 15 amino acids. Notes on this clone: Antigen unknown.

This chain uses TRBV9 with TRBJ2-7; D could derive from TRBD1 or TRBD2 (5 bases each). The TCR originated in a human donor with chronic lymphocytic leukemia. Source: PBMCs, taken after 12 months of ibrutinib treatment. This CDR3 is CASSPYGTDVYEQYF. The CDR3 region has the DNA TGTGCCAGCAGCCCATACGGGACCGATGTCTACGAGCAGTACTTC.